This T cell receptor (beta chain) comes out of a study of blood T cell repertoires in COVID-19. Across the whole study: Some COVID-19 samples were acute and others convalescent; all came from the United States, Italy and Spain. Nucleic acid was either cDNA or gDNA, and it came from T cells, B-cell-depleted T cells, or PBMCs.

Germline values: CDR1 SGHKS, CDR2 YYEKEE (reference sequence). The CDR3 contains 15 residues. Losses at the gene ends were 4 bases for V and 4 bases for J; bases not matched to a gene: 9. In its sample, this clone was seen a few times. Original handling: Amplification of reference gene primers provided the estimated nucleated cell counts. Here immunoSEQ multiplex PCR was the method, and the copy in TCRdb shows in-frame clones only, minus some. V and J calls plus clone size are reproduced from that table; the DNA served to infer D and trimming. The data contain over 450,000 clones, about 89% of them singletons.

What was sequenced was peripheral blood. The chain combines TRBV5-5 with TRBJ1-2; 8 bases are shared with TRBD1. The origin of this receptor is a woman aged 50 to 65 with COVID-19, enrolled during active disease. The CDR3 region has the DNA TGTGCCAGCAGCCAGACAGGGGCCCGCTTCTATGGCTACACCTTC. Amino acid sequence: CASSQTGARFYGYTF.